Detailed here is one TCR beta chain. Trimming shortened V by 0 bases and J by 10 bases, and 10 bases separated the two germline ends. Per germline, CDR1 SGHAT and CDR2 FQNNGV. This CDR3 has 14 residues. Repertoires were generated with immunoSEQ multiplex PCR, while TCRdb's copy carries only in-frame clones and drops some. The sample lists approximately 30,000 clones, roughly 87% seen once, with around 10% in the top ten. This entry is derived from a study of T cell changes during pregnancy in multiple sclerosis. This chain connects TRBV11-2 to TRBJ1-6; D uncertain. Source: CD8+ T cells from peripheral blood mononuclear cells, taken in the third trimester of pregnancy. This sequence was found in a female donor with multiple sclerosis, enrolled in a pregnancy study. CDR3 nucleotides: TGTGCCAGCAGCTTAGAGCCCCCCCTATCACCCCTCCACTTT. It translates to CASSLEPPLSPLHF.